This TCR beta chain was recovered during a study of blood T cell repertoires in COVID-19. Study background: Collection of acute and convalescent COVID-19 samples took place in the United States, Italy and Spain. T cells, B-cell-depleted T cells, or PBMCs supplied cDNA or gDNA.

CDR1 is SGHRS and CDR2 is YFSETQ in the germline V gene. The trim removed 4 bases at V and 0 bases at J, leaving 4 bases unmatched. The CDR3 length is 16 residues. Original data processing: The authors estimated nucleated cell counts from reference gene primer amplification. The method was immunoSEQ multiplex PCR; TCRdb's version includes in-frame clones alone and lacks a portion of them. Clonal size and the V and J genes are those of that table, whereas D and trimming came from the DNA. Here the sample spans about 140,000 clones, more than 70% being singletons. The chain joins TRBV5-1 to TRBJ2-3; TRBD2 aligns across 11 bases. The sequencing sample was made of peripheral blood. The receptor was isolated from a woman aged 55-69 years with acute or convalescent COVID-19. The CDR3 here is CASSTVAGGSTDTQYF. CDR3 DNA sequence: TGCGCCAGCAGCACCGTAGCGGGGGGGAGCACAGATACGCAGTATTTT.